This TCR beta chain was sequenced for a study of T cell repertoires in cytomegalovirus infection. This clonotype was picked up many times. What it binds is unknown. TCRdb ran MiXCR on the reads and lists one entry per CDR3 protein. The sample carries approximately 74,000 distinct CDR3 sequences, around 37% recorded once. V lost 5 bases, J lost 6 bases, and 9 bases lay in between. This CDR3 region has 12 residues. CDR1 SGHVS and CDR2 FNYEAQ come from the germline V gene. Overall study results and limits: Accumulated public TCR beta family frequency recognized individuals carrying CMV together with the relevant HLA.

This chain connects TRBV7-6 to TRBJ2-3; no reliable D call. This TCR came from a human donor in good health (CMV status not recorded). Some clones in this sample may be carry-over from other donors' samples. The sample in question was CD8+ T cells from cultured PBMCs, obtained from culture after CMV antigen stimulation. The CDR3 sequence: CASSPDMDTQYF. The CDR3 DNA reads as TGTGCCAGCAGCCCCGACATGGATACGCAGTATTTT.